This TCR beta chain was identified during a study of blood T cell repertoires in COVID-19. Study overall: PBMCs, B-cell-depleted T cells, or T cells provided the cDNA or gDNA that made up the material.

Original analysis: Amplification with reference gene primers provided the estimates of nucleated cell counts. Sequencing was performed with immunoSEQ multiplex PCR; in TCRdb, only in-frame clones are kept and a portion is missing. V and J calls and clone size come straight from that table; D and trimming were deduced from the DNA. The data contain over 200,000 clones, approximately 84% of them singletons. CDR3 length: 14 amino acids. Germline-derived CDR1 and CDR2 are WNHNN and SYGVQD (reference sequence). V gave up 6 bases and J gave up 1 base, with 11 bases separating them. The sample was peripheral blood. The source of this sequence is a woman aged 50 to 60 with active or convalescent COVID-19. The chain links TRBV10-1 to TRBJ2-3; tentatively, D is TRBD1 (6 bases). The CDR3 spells CASSPDRRTDTQYF. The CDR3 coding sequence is TGCGCCAGCAGCCCCGACAGGCGCACAGATACGCAGTATTTT.